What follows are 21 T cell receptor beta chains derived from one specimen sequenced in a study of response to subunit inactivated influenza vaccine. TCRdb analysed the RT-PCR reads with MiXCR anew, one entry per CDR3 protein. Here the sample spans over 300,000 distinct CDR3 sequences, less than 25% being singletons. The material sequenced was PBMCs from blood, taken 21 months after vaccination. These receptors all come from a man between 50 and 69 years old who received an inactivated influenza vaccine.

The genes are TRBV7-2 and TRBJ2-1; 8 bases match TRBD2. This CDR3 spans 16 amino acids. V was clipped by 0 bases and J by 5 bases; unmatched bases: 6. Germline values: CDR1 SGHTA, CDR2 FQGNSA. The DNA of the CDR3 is TGTGCCAGCAGCTTAGCGGCGTCTAGCGGGCACAATGAGCAGTTCTTC. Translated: CASSLAASSGHNEQFF.

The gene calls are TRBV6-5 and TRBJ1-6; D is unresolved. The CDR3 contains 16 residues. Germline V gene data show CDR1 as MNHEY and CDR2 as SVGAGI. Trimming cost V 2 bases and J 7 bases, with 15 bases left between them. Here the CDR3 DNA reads TGTGCCAGCAGTTACCTCTCCGGGCCCAAAAATTCACCCCTCCACTTT. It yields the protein CASSYLSGPKNSPLHF.

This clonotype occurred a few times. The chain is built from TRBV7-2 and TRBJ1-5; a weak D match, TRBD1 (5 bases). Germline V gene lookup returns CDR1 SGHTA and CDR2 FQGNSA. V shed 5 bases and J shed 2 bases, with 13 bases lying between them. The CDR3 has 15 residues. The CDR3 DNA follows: TGTGCCAGCAGCCCCAGTTCCAGGGGCAATCAGCCCCAGCATTTT. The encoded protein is CASSPSSRGNQPQHF. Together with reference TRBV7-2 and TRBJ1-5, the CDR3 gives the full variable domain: GAGVSQSPSNKVTEKGKDVELRCDPISGHTALYWYRQSLGQGLEFLIYFQGNSAPDKSGLPSDRFSAERTGGSVSTLTIQRTQQEDSAVYLCASSPSSRGNQPQHFGDGTRLSIL.

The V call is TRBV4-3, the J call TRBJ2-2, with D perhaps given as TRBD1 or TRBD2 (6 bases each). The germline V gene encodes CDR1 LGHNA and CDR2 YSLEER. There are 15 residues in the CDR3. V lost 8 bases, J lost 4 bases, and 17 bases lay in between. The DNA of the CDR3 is TGCGCCAGCCGACCCTCGGGGGCGAGCACCGGGGAGCTGTTTTTT. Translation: CASRPSGASTGELFF.

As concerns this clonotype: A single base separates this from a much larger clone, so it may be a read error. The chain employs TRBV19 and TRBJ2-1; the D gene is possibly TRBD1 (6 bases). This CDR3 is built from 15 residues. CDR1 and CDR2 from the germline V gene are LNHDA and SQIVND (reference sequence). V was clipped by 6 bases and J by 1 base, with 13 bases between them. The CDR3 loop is CASSPAGASYNEQFF. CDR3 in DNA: TGTGCCAGTAGCCCTGCAGGGGCATCCTACAATGAGCAGTTCTTC.

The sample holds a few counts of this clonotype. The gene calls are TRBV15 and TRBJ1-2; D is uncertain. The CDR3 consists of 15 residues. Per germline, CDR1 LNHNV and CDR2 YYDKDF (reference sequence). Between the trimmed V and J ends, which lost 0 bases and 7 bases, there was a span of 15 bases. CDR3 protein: CATSRDRTWTGGYTF. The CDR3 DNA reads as TGTGCCACCAGCAGAGATCGAACCTGGACGGGTGGCTACACCTTC. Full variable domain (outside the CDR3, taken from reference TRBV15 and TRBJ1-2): DAMVIQNPRYQVTQFGKPVTLSCSQTLNHNVMYWYQQKSSQAPKLLFHYYDKDFNNEADTPDNFQSRRPNTSFCFLDIRSPGLGDTAMYLCATSRDRTWTGGYTFGSGTRLTVV.

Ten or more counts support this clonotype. The CDR3 region is CAWSVSGNSPLHF. DNA of the CDR3: TGTGCCTGGAGTGTAAGTGGAAATTCACCCCTCCACTTT. V and J are TRBV30 and TRBJ1-6, with D unclear. The CDR3 is 13 amino acids. CDR1 and CDR2 (germline): GTSNPN, SVGIG (reference sequence). Deletions cut 0 bases from V and 7 bases from J, with 7 bases between.

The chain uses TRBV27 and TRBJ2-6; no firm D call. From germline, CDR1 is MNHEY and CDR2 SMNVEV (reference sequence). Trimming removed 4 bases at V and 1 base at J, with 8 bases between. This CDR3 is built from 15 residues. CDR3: CASSSVLSGANVLTF. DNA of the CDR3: TGTGCCAGCAGTTCCGTCTTATCTGGGGCCAACGTCCTGACTTTC.

CDR3 loop: CASSLELRGDTEAFF. The CDR3 DNA reads as TGTGCCAGCAGCTTGGAACTTCGGGGGGACACTGAAGCTTTCTTT. The chain is built from TRBV5-6 and TRBJ1-1; weak D call: TRBD1 (5 bases). The CDR3 loop spans 15 amino acids. Germline values: CDR1 SGHDT, CDR2 YYEEEE. Trimming took 0 bases from V and 3 from J, leaving 12 bases between them.

The CDR3: CAISDRGPDTQYF. CDR3 sequence (DNA): TGTGCCATCAGTGACAGGGGACCAGATACGCAGTATTTT. The chain combines TRBV10-3 with TRBJ2-3, with D possibly matching TRBD1 (6 bases). The germline CDR1 and CDR2 sequences are ENHRY and SYGVKD. Trimming left V 3 bases short and J 4 bases short, with 8 bases between. The CDR3 runs to 13 residues.

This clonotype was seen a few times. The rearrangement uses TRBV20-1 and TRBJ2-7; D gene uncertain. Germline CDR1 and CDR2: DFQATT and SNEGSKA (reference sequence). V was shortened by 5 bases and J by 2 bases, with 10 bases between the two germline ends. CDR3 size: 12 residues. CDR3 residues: CSAGLVTYEQYF. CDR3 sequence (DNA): TGCAGTGCTGGGTTGGTAACCTACGAGCAGTACTTC.

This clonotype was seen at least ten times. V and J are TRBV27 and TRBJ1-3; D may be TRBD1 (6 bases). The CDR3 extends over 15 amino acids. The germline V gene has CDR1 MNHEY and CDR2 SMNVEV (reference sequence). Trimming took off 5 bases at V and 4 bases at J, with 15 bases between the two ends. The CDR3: CASSPGRGMGNTIYF. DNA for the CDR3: TGTGCCAGCAGTCCTGGAAGGGGGATGGGAAACACCATATATTTT.

The CDR3 sequence is CASRHRADSPNTEAFF. The CDR3 coding sequence is TGTGCCAGCAGGCATCGGGCAGACAGCCCGAACACTGAAGCTTTCTTT. The chain couples TRBV6-1 to TRBJ1-1, with D perhaps TRBD1 (5 bases). The CDR3 covers 16 residues. Germline V gives CDR1 MNHNS, CDR2 SASEGT. Trimming cost V 6 bases and J 1 base, with 18 bases left between them.

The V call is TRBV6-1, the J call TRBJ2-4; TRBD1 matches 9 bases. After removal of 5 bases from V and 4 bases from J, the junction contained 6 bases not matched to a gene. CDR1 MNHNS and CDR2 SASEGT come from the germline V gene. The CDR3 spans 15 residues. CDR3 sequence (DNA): TGTGCCAGCAGTCCAACCGGGACAGGGAAAAACATTCAGTACTTC. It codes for CASSPTGTGKNIQYF.

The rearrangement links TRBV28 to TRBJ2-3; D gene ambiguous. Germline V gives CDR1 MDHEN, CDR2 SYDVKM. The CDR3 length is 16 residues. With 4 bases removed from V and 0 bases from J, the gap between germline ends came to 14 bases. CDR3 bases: TGTGCCAGCAGTTGGCGACTCCAATCTAGCACAGATACGCAGTATTTT. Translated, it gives CASSWRLQSSTDTQYF.

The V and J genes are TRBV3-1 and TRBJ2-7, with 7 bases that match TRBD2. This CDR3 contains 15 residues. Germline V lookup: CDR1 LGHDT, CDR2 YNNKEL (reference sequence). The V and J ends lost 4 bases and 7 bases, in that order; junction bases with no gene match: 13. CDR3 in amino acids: CASSLNGLAAGEQYF. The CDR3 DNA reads TGTGCCAGCAGCCTTAATGGGCTAGCGGCGGGGGAGCAGTACTTC.

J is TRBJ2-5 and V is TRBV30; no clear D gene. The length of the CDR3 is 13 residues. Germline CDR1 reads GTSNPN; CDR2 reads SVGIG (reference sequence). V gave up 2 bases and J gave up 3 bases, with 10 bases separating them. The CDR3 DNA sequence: TGTGCCTGGAGTCCACCAGTGGAAGAGACCCAGTACTTC. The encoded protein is CAWSPPVEETQYF.

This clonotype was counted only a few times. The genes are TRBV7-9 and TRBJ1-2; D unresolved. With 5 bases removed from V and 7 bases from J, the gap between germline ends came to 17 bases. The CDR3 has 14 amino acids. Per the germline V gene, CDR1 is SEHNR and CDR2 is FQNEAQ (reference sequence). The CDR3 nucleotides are TGTGCCAGCAGCCCGGATTCTGGGCAAAGTGGCTACACCTTC. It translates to CASSPDSGQSGYTF.

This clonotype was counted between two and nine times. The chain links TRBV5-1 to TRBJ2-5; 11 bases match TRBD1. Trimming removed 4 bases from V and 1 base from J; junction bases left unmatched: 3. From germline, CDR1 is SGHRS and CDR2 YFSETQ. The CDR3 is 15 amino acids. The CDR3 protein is CASSTGQGAQETQYF. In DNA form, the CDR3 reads TGCGCCAGCAGCACCGGACAGGGGGCCCAAGAGACCCAGTACTTC. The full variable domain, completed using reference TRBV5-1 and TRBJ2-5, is KAGVTQTPRYLIKTRGQQVTLSCSPISGHRSVSWYQQTPGQGLQFLFEYFSETQRNKGNFPGRFSGRQFSNSRSEMNVSTLELGDSALYLCASSTGQGAQETQYFGPGTRLLVL.

CDR3 loop: CASSFQLAGKETQYF. CDR3 nucleotides: TGTGCCAGCAGCTTCCAACTAGCGGGAAAAGAGACCCAGTACTTC. J is TRBJ2-5 and V is TRBV5-4, with 10 bases matching TRBD2. The trim removed 2 bases at V and 3 bases at J, leaving 4 bases unmatched. CDR1 and CDR2 from the germline V gene are SGHNT and YYREEE (reference sequence). The CDR3 runs to 15 residues.

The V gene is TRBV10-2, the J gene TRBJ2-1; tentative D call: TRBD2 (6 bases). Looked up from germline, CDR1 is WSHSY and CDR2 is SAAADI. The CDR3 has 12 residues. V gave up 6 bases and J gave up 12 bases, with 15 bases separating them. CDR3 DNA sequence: TGCGCCAGCAGGGAGGGTTCATTAGGGCAGTTCTTC. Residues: CASREGSLGQFF.